A single sample is the source of the 24 T cell receptor beta chains below, sequenced in a study of blood T cell repertoires in COVID-19. The protocol was immunoSEQ multiplex PCR, while the TCRdb copy is restricted to in-frame clones and leaves out a portion. The repertoire includes 200,000 or so clones, 84% of them detected once, and more than 9% sits in the top ten. The sample consisted of peripheral blood. These receptors were obtained from a woman at least 80 years old with COVID-19, enrolled during active disease.

This chain uses TRBV29-1 with TRBJ2-1; the D gene is possibly TRBD1 (6 bases). CDR3 length equals 12 residues. The V gene's germline CDR1 is SQVTM and CDR2 ANQGSEA. Trimming shortened V by 8 bases and J by 3 bases, and 11 bases separated the two germline ends. CDR3 sequence (DNA): TGCAGCTCTGGACAGATCTACAATGAGCAGTTCTTC. This sequence encodes CSSGQIYNEQFF.

This chain connects TRBV19 to TRBJ1-5; D might be TRBD1 (6 bases). V was shortened by 4 bases and J by 0 bases, with 19 bases between the two germline ends. The CDR3 totals 18 residues. Germline V gene lookup returns CDR1 LNHDA and CDR2 SQIVND (reference sequence). DNA for the CDR3: TGTGCCAGTAGTAACGGTGCAGGGGCGACTAATAGCAATCAGCCCCAGCATTTT. Amino acids: CASSNGAGATNSNQPQHF. The full variable domain, its missing parts supplied by reference TRBV19 and TRBJ1-5, is DGGITQSPKYLFRKEGQNVTLSCEQNLNHDAMYWYRQDPGQGLRLIYYSQIVNDFQKGDIAEGYSVSREKKESFPLTVTSAQKNPTAFYLCASSNGAGATNSNQPQHFGDGTRLSIL.

The table lists this clone with many counts. The gene calls are TRBV7-9 and TRBJ1-2; 9 nucleotides align to TRBD1. This CDR3 is 15 amino acids long. Trimming removed 2 bases from V and 4 bases from J; junction bases left unmatched: 5. CDR1 and CDR2 (germline): SEHNR, FQNEAQ (reference sequence). The CDR3 bases are TGTGCCAGCAGCTTACCAACAGGGGGCGTCTATGGCTACACCTTC. This sequence encodes CASSLPTGGVYGYTF.

V gene TRBV4-1 combines with J gene TRBJ1-2; TRBD1 matches at 10 bases. After removal of 1 base from V and 4 bases from J, the junction contained 6 bases not matched to a gene. The CDR3 totals 16 residues. Germline V gene lookup returns CDR1 MGHRA and CDR2 YSYEKL. In nucleotides, the CDR3 is TGCGCCAGCAGCCAAGGACGACAGGGGGCGAGCTATGGCTACACCTTC. Translated, it gives CASSQGRQGASYGYTF.

J is TRBJ2-5 and V is TRBV7-9, with a possible D match to TRBD1 (6 bases). This CDR3 spans 14 amino acids. Germline V gene lookup returns CDR1 SEHNR and CDR2 FQNEAQ (reference sequence). V was cut by 3 bases and J by 7 bases, with 15 bases left in between. DNA of the CDR3: TGTGCCAGCAGCTTGGCAGGGGAGAGGGTGACCCAGTACTTC. Translated: CASSLAGERVTQYF.

The rearrangement joins TRBV6-5 to TRBJ1-2; 9 nucleotides line up with TRBD1. Germline CDR1 is MNHEY and CDR2 is SVGAGI. The ends lost 4 bases at V and 5 bases at J; junction bases unmatched: 11. This CDR3 contains 16 residues. CDR3 sequence reads: CASSSAGTGKAYGYTF. The CDR3 bases are TGTGCCAGCAGTTCTGCCGGGACAGGGAAGGCGTATGGCTACACCTTC.

This sequence joins TRBV9 and TRBJ2-1; 9 nucleotides agree with TRBD2. V shed 4 bases, J shed 1 base, and the junction held 3 bases outside the gene matches. The CDR3 has 15 amino acids. In germline, CDR1 is SGDLS, CDR2 YYNGEE. The CDR3 DNA reads TGTGCCAGCAGCCCAGCGGGGGGATCCTACAATGAGCAGTTCTTC. This gives the protein CASSPAGGSYNEQFF.

Note on this clone: Other DNA sequences from this sample encode an identical CDR3 as well. The rearrangement uses TRBV7-9 and TRBJ1-1; TRBD1 agrees at 8 bases. Germline CDR1 SEHNR, CDR2 FQNEAQ (reference sequence). V was pared by 5 bases and J by 2 bases, with 7 bases of the junction left unmatched. CDR3 length: 15 residues. This chain's CDR3 is CASSPRQGTNTEAFF. The CDR3 bases are TGTGCCAGCAGCCCCCGACAGGGGACCAACACTGAAGCTTTCTTT.

The V call is TRBV28, the J call TRBJ1-1; D gene uncertain. This CDR3 is built from 11 residues. In germline, CDR1 is MDHEN, CDR2 SYDVKM. The V and J ends lost 2 bases and 6 bases respectively, with 4 bases between them. CDR3 protein: CASSLRAEAFF. The DNA for the CDR3 is TGTGCCAGCAGTTTACGGGCTGAAGCTTTCTTT.

The chain joins TRBV6-2 or TRBV6-3 to TRBJ2-2; the match to TRBD2 covers 10 bases. V trimming: 6 bases; J trimming: 4 bases; junction bases outside the gene matches: 5. CDR1 is MNHEY and CDR2 is SVGEGT in the germline V gene. CDR3 length: 15 amino acids. CDR3 residues: CASSQAGGPTGELFF. In nucleotides, the CDR3 is TGTGCCAGCAGCCAAGCGGGGGGGCCCACCGGGGAGCTGTTTTTT.

In this sample, this clone turned up once. The chain carries TRBV18 and TRBJ2-7, with 8 bases fitting TRBD2. The germline V gene has CDR1 KGHSH and CDR2 LQKENI. V was pared by 3 bases and J by 2 bases, with 0 bases of the junction left unmatched. The CDR3 loop spans 13 amino acids. Written as DNA, the CDR3 is TGTGCCAGCTCACCGGGACTAGCCTACGAGCAGTACTTC. Translating it yields CASSPGLAYEQYF. Combining the CDR3 with reference TRBV18 and TRBJ2-7 gives the whole variable domain NAGVMQNPRHLVRRRGQEARLRCSPMKGHSHVYWYRQLPEEGLKFMVYLQKENIIDESGMPKERFSAEFPKEGPSILRIQQVVRGDSAAYFCASSPGLAYEQYFGPGTRLTVT.

The chain recombines TRBV7-8 with TRBJ1-5; D remains ambiguous. V lost 2 bases to trimming and J lost 0 bases, with 11 bases between them. Germline values: CDR1 SGHVS, CDR2 FQNEAQ. This CDR3 is 16 amino acids long. The CDR3 spells CASSLWAGLSNQPQHF. DNA of the CDR3: TGTGCCAGCAGCTTATGGGCCGGACTTAGCAATCAGCCCCAGCATTTT. Filled out from reference TRBV7-8 and TRBJ1-5, the complete variable domain reads GAGVSQSPRYKVAKRGQDVALRCDPISGHVSLFWYQQALGQGPEFLTYFQNEAQLDKSGLPSDRFFAERPEGSVSTLKIQRTQQEDSAVYLCASSLWAGLSNQPQHFGDGTRLSIL.

This clone has only one observation. V is TRBV7-2 and J is TRBJ2-7; possible D gene TRBD2, 5 bases. CDR3 length: 13 amino acids. V was clipped by 6 bases and J by 4 bases, with 13 bases between them. The V gene's germline CDR1 is SGHTA and CDR2 FQGNSA. The CDR3 spells CASRPGISYEQYF. In nucleotides, the CDR3 is TGTGCCAGCAGGCCGGGAATCTCGTACGAGCAGTACTTC.

V gene TRBV28 combines with J gene TRBJ1-2; D is uncertain. The CDR3 spans 13 residues. Trimming pared 4 bases from V and 2 bases from J, leaving 8 bases between. The V gene's germline CDR1 is MDHEN and CDR2 SYDVKM. This CDR3 is CASSSTNNYGYTF. The CDR3 region has the DNA TGTGCCAGCAGTTCCACAAACAACTATGGCTACACCTTC.

The chain employs TRBV27 and TRBJ1-6; 9 positions match TRBD1. V lost 8 bases and J lost 9; bases outside the gene matches: 17. Looked up from germline, CDR1 is MNHEY and CDR2 is SMNVEV (reference sequence). This CDR3 has 17 residues. The CDR3 is CASRIFPPGQGSSPLHF. Here the CDR3 DNA reads TGTGCCAGCCGAATATTTCCCCCGGGACAGGGATCTTCACCCCTCCACTTT.

The V call is TRBV28, the J call TRBJ1-2; 8 bases are shared with TRBD1. The V gene end was trimmed by 7 bases and the J gene end by 7 bases; junction bases not matched to a gene: 8. The CDR3 sequence is 13 residues long. CDR1 and CDR2 (germline): MDHEN, SYDVKM. The CDR3 nucleotides are TGTGCCAGCACTGGACAGGGAAAAGGTGGCTACACCTTC. The encoded protein is CASTGQGKGGYTF.

The chain recombines TRBV10-3 with TRBJ2-1, with 9 bases matching TRBD2. The CDR3 contains 14 residues. J gave up 5 bases and V 6 bases, and 5 bases lay outside the gene matches. Per the germline V gene, CDR1 is ENHRY and CDR2 is SYGVKD. The DNA for the CDR3 is TGTGCCATCAGCGTAGCGGGGGCCGACAATGAGCAGTTCTTC. This encodes CAISVAGADNEQFF.

The V gene is TRBV2, the J gene TRBJ2-7; D gene uncertain. The CDR3 runs to 12 residues. Per the germline V gene, CDR1 is SNHLY and CDR2 is FYNNEI. V shed 0 bases and J shed 4 bases, with 4 bases lying between them. Written as DNA, the CDR3 is TGTGCCAGCAGTGAAGCAATATACGAGCAGTACGTC. Residues: CASSEAIYEQYV.

This clone was seen once. The chain links TRBV5-1 to TRBJ2-5; D possibly corresponds to TRBD1 (5 bases). The CDR3 contains 14 residues. Germline CDR1 is SGHRS and CDR2 is YFSETQ. V lost 4 bases and J lost 1, with 11 bases in between. CDR3 coding DNA: TGCGCCAGCAGCACCGGACACGGCCAAGAGACCCAGTACTTC. Translation: CASSTGHGQETQYF.

This CDR3 reads CASSSPGLAGTREQFF. CDR3 nucleotides: TGTGCCAGCAGCTCGCCGGGACTAGCGGGGACTAGGGAGCAGTTCTTC. The chain has TRBV5-4 and TRBJ2-1, with TRBD2 matching over 13 bases. Germline trimming cut 3 bases from V and 10 bases from J; bases unmatched to any gene: 10. Germline assignment: CDR1 SGHNT and CDR2 YYREEE (reference sequence). The CDR3 length is 16 residues.

This chain uses TRBV5-1 with TRBJ1-1, with TRBD1 matching 8 bases. Germline V CDR1 and CDR2: SGHRS, YFSETQ. CDR3 length: 13 residues. V shed 7 bases, J shed 3 bases, and the junction held 5 bases outside the gene matches. The CDR3 nucleotides read TGCGCCAGCGTCAGGGGGCCGGACACTGAAGCTTTCTTT. Its protein is CASVRGPDTEAFF.

The chain links TRBV7-2 to TRBJ2-5; D ambiguous. The CDR3 sequence is 14 residues long. The germline CDR1 and CDR2 sequences are SGHTA and FQGNSA. V lost 5 bases to trimming and J lost 1 base, with 11 bases between them. CDR3 nucleotide sequence: TGTGCCAGCAGCCCTGGCCGATCCCAAGAGACCCAGTACTTC. It translates to CASSPGRSQETQYF.

A few counts support this clone. V is TRBV20-1 and J is TRBJ1-5; 8 bases align to TRBD1. Germline CDR1 reads DFQATT; CDR2 reads SNEGSKA (reference sequence). V gave up 4 bases and J gave up 2 bases; unmatched junction bases: 13. The length of the CDR3 is 17 residues. The CDR3 DNA reads as TGCAGTGCTACTGACCCCGGACAGGGTCTGGGCAATCAGCCCCAGCATTTT. Its protein product is CSATDPGQGLGNQPQHF.

The V and J genes are TRBV27 and TRBJ2-2; no firm D call. Germline CDR1 is MNHEY and CDR2 is SMNVEV (reference sequence). V was cut by 6 bases and J by 4 bases, with 12 bases left in between. This CDR3 has 14 amino acids. CDR3 bases: TGTGCCAGCAGGACAAGTATGGGCACCGGGGAGCTGTTTTTT. Translation gives CASRTSMGTGELFF.